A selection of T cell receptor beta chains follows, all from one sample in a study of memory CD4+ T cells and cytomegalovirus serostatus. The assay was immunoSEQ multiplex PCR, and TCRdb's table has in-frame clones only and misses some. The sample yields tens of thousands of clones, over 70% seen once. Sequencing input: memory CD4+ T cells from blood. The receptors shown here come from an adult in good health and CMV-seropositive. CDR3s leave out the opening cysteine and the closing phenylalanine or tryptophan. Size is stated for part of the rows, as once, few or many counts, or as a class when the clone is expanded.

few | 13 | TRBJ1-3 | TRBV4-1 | ASSGGNGSGNTIY
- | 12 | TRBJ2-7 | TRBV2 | ASSVKATLDEQY
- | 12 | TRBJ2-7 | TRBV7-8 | ASSLDGQGGEQY
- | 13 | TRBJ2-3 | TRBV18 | ASSPPGQVKDTQY
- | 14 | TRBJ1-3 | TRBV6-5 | ASSYSNRGSGNTIY
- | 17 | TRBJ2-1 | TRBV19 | ASSIGGSSGRAGRVEQF
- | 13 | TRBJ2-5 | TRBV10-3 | AISEFTGKQETQY
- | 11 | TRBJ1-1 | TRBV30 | AWSPEGGTVAF
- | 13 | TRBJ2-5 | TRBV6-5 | ASSYSIFRKETQY
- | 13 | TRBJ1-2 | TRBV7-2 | ASSLATAGYYGYT
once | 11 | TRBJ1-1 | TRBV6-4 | ASSEQGNTEAF
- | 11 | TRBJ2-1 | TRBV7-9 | ASSLAHWDEQF
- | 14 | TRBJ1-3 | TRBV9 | ASSLRTGYSGNTIY
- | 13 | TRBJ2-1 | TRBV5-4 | ASSPSVERYNEQF
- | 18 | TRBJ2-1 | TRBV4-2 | ASSPSWAAGLAGSYNEQF
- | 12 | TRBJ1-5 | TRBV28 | ASGSLLRNQPQH
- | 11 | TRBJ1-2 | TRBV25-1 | ASSLTGAYGYT
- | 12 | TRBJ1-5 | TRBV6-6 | ASSYGGAGQPQH
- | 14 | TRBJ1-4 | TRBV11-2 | ASSLDQAGFREKLF
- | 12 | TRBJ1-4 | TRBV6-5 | ASSLAAWGEKLF
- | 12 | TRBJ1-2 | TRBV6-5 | ASSYLRDLGGYT
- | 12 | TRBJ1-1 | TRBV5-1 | ASSLVGLDTEAF
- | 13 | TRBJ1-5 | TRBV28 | ASSSPQGLHQPQH
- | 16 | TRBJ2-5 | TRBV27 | ASSFAGTSGRRPETQY
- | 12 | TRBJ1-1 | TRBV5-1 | ASARTGMNTEAF
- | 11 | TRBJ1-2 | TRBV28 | ASSLANPTGYT
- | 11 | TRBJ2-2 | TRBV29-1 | SVSAVPRGELF
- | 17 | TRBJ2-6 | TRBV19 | ASTPGPSQGADGANVLT
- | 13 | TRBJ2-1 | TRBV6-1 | ASSEAGYSYNEQF
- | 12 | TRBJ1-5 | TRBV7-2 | ASSLGSTDQPQH
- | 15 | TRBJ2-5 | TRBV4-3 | ASSQDPLGGGQETQY
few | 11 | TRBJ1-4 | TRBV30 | AWKQGAGEKLF
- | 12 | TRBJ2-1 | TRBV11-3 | ASSFSNSYNEQF
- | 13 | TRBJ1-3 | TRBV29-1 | SVADGTNSGNTIY
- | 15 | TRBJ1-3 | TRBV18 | ASSFVLNKNSGNTIY
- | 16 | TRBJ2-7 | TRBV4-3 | ASSHPKSNPGLETEQY
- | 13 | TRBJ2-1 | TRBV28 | ASSLGGLADNEQF
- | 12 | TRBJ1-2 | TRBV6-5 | ASTTPGGNYGYT
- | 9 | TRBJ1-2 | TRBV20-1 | SPITGDGYT
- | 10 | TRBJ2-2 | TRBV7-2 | ASSLVTRELF
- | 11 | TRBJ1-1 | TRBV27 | ASSRTWDTEAF
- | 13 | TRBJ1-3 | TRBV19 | ASRRGGASGNTIY
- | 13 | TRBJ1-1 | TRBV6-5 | ASSKQGLINTEAF
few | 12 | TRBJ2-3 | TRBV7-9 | ASSFTSYTDTQY
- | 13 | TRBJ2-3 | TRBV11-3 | ASSSLTGGEDTQY
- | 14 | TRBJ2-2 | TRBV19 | ASSIRLAGGTGELF